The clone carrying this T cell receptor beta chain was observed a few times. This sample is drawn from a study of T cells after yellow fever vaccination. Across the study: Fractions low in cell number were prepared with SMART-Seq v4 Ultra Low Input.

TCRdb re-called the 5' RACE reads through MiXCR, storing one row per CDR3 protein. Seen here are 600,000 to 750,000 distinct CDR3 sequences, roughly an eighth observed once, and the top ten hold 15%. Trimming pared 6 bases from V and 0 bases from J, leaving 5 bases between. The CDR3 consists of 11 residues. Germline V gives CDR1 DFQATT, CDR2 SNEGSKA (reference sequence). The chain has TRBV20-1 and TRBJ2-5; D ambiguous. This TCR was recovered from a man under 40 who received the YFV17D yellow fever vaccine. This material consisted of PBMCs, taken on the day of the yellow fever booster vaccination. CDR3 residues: CSAGHQETQYF. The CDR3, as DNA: TGCAGTGCCGGGCACCAAGAGACCCAGTACTTC.